Listed below are T cell receptor beta chains from one sample, sequenced in a study of blood T cell repertoires in COVID-19. This table comes from immunoSEQ multiplex PCR, and its TCRdb copy is limited to in-frame clones, with some not included. The sample consists of around 99,000 clones, around 89% of them appearing once. The sample was peripheral blood. The source of these receptors is a human donor in a cohort sampled during active COVID-19. CDR3s include the opening cysteine and the closing phenylalanine or tryptophan. D genes are given only for firm matches. For some rows the clone size is stated as once, few or many, or as a class when expanded; others skip it.

TRBV5-1	-	TRBJ1-3	TRBD1	TGCGCCAGCAGCCCATACAGGGGGGGAAACACCATATATTTT	CASSPYRGGNTIYF
TRBV9	-	TRBJ1-4	TRBD1	TGTGCCAGCAGCGCCAACAGGGGTAATGAAAAACTGTTTTTT	CASSANRGNEKLFF
TRBV5-6	-	TRBJ2-1	TRBD2	TGTGCCAGCAGCGCTGGAGCGGGGGGGCCCCACAATGAGCAGTTCTTC	CASSAGAGGPHNEQFF
TRBV2	few	TRBJ1-2	TRBD1	TGTGCCAGGGGAACAGGGGTGAATTTTAGCTATGGCTACACCTTC	CARGTGVNFSYGYTF
TRBV19	-	TRBJ2-5	TRBD2	TGTGCCAGTAGAGTTGCAGCGGGAACCACCCAGTACTTC	CASRVAAGTTQYF
TRBV11-3	-	TRBJ2-7	TRBD1	TGTGCCAGCAGCGCCCGACAGGGAACCTACGAGCAGTACTTC	CASSARQGTYEQYF
TRBV5-1	-	TRBJ2-4	-	TGCGCCAGCAGCTTGGTTCACAAAAACATTCAGTACTTC	CASSLVHKNIQYF
TRBV11-1	-	TRBJ2-3	-	TGTGCCAGCAGCTTAGGGGGCTCTGGCACAGATACGCAGTATTTT	CASSLGGSGTDTQYF
TRBV18	-	TRBJ2-7	TRBD1	TGTGCCAGCTCACCGGGACAGGGGTCCACCCGATCCTACGAGCAGTACTTC	CASSPGQGSTRSYEQYF
TRBV19	-	TRBJ2-2	TRBD1	TGTGCCAGTAGAAGAGGACAGGGGACCACCGGGGAGCTGTTTTTT	CASRRGQGTTGELFF
TRBV5-1	-	TRBJ2-7	-	TGCGCCAGCAGGGGGGGGGCCTCCTCCTACGAGCAGTACTTC	CASRGGASSYEQYF
TRBV7-3	-	TRBJ2-3	TRBD1	TGTGCCAGCAGCTCCGGACAGGGAGTCTCTAGCACAGATACGCAGTATTTT	CASSSGQGVSSTDTQYF
TRBV19	few	TRBJ2-2	TRBD1	TGTGCCAGTAGTAGATCGACAGGGGGCGGCACCGGGGAGCTGTTTTTT	CASSRSTGGGTGELFF
TRBV7-2	-	TRBJ1-3	TRBD1	TGTGCCAGCAGCTCGGGACAGCTCCCTGGAAACACCATATATTTT	CASSSGQLPGNTIYF
TRBV5-4	-	TRBJ2-5	TRBD2	TGTGCCAGCAGCTTAGGCGGGGGCCAAGAGACCCAGTACTTC	CASSLGGGQETQYF
TRBV19	-	TRBJ1-5	TRBD1	TGTGCCAGTAGTCAACAGGGGCCGTCGAGCAATCAGCCCCAGCATTTT	CASSQQGPSSNQPQHF
TRBV24-1	-	TRBJ2-1	TRBD2	TGTGCCACCAGTGAAGGGGGTAGCGGGAGGTGGTCCAATGAGCAGTTCTTC	CATSEGGSGRWSNEQFF
TRBV4-3	-	TRBJ2-2	-	TGCGCCAGCAGCCAAGATCCCCGGAGCCGAGGCACCGGGGAGCTGTTTTTT	CASSQDPRSRGTGELFF
TRBV20-1	-	TRBJ1-3	-	TGCAGTGCTAGTAGGCAGGGGTCTAGCTCTGGAAACACCATATATTTT	CSASRQGSSSGNTIYF
TRBV19	few	TRBJ2-7	-	TGTGCCAGTAGTACTTCGTCCCGGAGGGTCGAGCAGTACTTC	CASSTSSRRVEQYF
TRBV27	-	TRBJ2-5	TRBD1	TGTGCCAGCAGTCCCCGACAGGGGCTAAACTTGTACCAAGAGACCCAGTACTTC	CASSPRQGLNLYQETQYF
TRBV6-5	-	TRBJ1-1	-	TGTGCCAGCAGGGCCGGACAGAACACTGAAGCTTTCTTT	CASRAGQNTEAFF
TRBV5-1	-	TRBJ2-6	-	TGCGCCAGCAGCTCGAATATACAGGCGTGGGGGGCCAACGTCCTGACTTTC	CASSSNIQAWGANVLTF
TRBV7-9	-	TRBJ2-1	TRBD2	TGTGCCAGCGTCCCCGAGACTAGCGGGAAATACAATGAGCAGTTCTTC	CASVPETSGKYNEQFF
TRBV9	-	TRBJ2-3	TRBD2	TGTGCCAGCAGCCCTAGTGGACTAGGGGATAGCACAGATACGCAGTATTTT	CASSPSGLGDSTDTQYF
TRBV11-2	few	TRBJ2-7	TRBD1	TGTGCCAGCAGCCCCCGACAGGGGTTTAGCGGTGAGCAGTACTTC	CASSPRQGFSGEQYF
TRBV6-1	-	TRBJ2-3	TRBD2	TGTGCCAGCAGTGAAGTACCTAGCGGGGGGGCCTGGGCAGATACGCAGTATTTT	CASSEVPSGGAWADTQYF
TRBV25-1	-	TRBJ1-2	TRBD1	TGTGCCAGCAGTGAATCCACAGGGGAGCGGCACAACTATGGCTACACCTTC	CASSESTGERHNYGYTF
TRBV6-6	-	TRBJ2-1	-	TGTGCCAGCAGTCCCTCCGGGACTTTAGGGTACGTTGAGCAGTTCTTC	CASSPSGTLGYVEQFF
TRBV6-6	-	TRBJ2-2	-	TGTGCCAGCACCCGACCCGGGGTCGGGGAGCTGTTTTTT	CASTRPGVGELFF
TRBV7-8	few	TRBJ1-5	-	TGTGCCAGCAGCTTGAGGGAAGGTAGCAATCAGCCCCAGCATTTT	CASSLREGSNQPQHF
TRBV11-2	once	TRBJ2-5	TRBD2	TGTGCCAGCAGCTTAGGGGGCTCGAGCGGGAGGTACCAAGAGACCCAGTACTTC	CASSLGGSSGRYQETQYF
TRBV5-1	-	TRBJ2-7	-	TGCGCCAGCAGCTTGGAAGCGGCCGCCTCCTACGAGCAGTACTTC	CASSLEAAASYEQYF
TRBV18	-	TRBJ2-5	TRBD2	TGTGCCAGCTCACCAAAGAGGACGACTAGCGGGAGGGCCGCATACCAAGAGACCCAGTACTTC	CASSPKRTTSGRAAYQETQYF
TRBV5-1	once	TRBJ1-1	TRBD1	TGCGCCAGCAGCTTGACCCGGGACAGGGTTCGGACTGAAGCTTTCTTT	CASSLTRDRVRTEAFF
TRBV19	-	TRBJ1-6	TRBD1	TGTGCCAGTAGTATAGCCAGGGGACAGCTAACCAATTCACCCCTCCACTTT	CASSIARGQLTNSPLHF
TRBV6-5	-	TRBJ2-1	-	TGTGCCACTGACGGGGGGCTCTCCTACAATGAGCAGTTCTTC	CATDGGLSYNEQFF
TRBV4-2	-	TRBJ1-5	-	TGTGCCAGCAGCCAAGATCCGGGTGCCAATCAGCCCCAGCATTTT	CASSQDPGANQPQHF
TRBV6-5	-	TRBJ2-7	-	TGTGCCAGCAGAAAACTCTCCGGACAGTCCTACGAGCAGTACTTC	CASRKLSGQSYEQYF
TRBV10-2	-	TRBJ2-1	-	TGCGCCAGCATCATGCCTAGCTCTTCCTCCTACAATGAGCAGTTCTTC	CASIMPSSSSYNEQFF
TRBV7-6	-	TRBJ2-1	-	TGTGCCAGCAGCTTAGGCGGAGGGGGGGGGAATGAGCAGTTCTTC	CASSLGGGGGNEQFF
TRBV9	-	TRBJ1-2	TRBD1	TGTGCCAGCAGCGTAGGACAGGGGGCTATCTATGGCTACACCTTC	CASSVGQGAIYGYTF
TRBV2	-	TRBJ1-4	-	TGTGCCAGCAGCCCCCTCACACCGCTTCGTTTGATCGAAAAACTGTTTTTT	CASSPLTPLRLIEKLFF
TRBV27	-	TRBJ1-1	-	TGTGCCAGCAGTTGGAGGGGGGGAATCACTGAAGCTTTCTTT	CASSWRGGITEAFF
TRBV18	-	TRBJ1-3	-	TGTGCCAGCTCCCCCGGGGGGGTCTCTGGAAACACCATATATTTT	CASSPGGVSGNTIYF
TRBV6-5	-	TRBJ1-2	TRBD1	TGTGCCAGTGGGGACAGGGGGGGTGGCTACACCTTC	CASGDRGGGYTF
TRBV7-3	-	TRBJ1-1	-	TGTGCCAGCAGCTGCCAGGGACACATGAACACTGAAGCTTTCTTT	CASSCQGHMNTEAFF
TRBV7-2	-	TRBJ1-2	TRBD1	TGTGCCAGCAGCTTAGCGGGACAGGGTGGCTACACCTTC	CASSLAGQGGYTF
TRBV28	-	TRBJ1-1	TRBD1	TGTGCCAGCAGTTGGGACAGGTCCTCCCCTGAAGCTTTCTTT	CASSWDRSSPEAFF
TRBV5-1	-	TRBJ2-5	-	TGCGCCAGCAGCAAAAACGGGGAACAAGAGACCCAGTACTTC	CASSKNGEQETQYF
TRBV5-1	-	TRBJ2-7	TRBD2	TGCGCCAGCAGCTTGGGATCTAGCGGGAGCACCTACGAGCAGTACTTC	CASSLGSSGSTYEQYF
TRBV7-2	-	TRBJ1-2	-	TGTGCCAGCAGCCTAGGACGGGGAGCTAACTATGGCTACACCTTC	CASSLGRGANYGYTF